These T cell receptor beta chains were read from a single sample in a study of graft-versus-host responses after intestinal transplantation. Antigens for these TCRs are unknown. Generated by immunoSEQ multiplex PCR, the TCRdb table keeps only in-frame clones and is missing some. The data show 80,000 to 100,000 clones, with about 93% seen just once and around 0.17% held by the top ten. Sequenced material: unstimulated CD4+ T cells sorted from spleen or lymph node cells, taken before intestinal transplant. These receptors were collected from a human donor who received an intestinal transplant. Both conserved end residues are part of each CDR3. The order of the fields is V gene, clone size, CDR3 protein. A row's size may be missing; if present it is once, few, many or a size class.

V gene: TRBV6-1
clone size: -
CDR3 protein: CASSEGAGRDTDTQYF

V gene: TRBV5-1
clone size: -
CDR3 protein: CASSPGQLSEYNSPLHF

V gene: TRBV5-1
clone size: -
CDR3 protein: CASSRAGGANTGELFF

V gene: TRBV10-3
clone size: -
CDR3 protein: CAISRTQETQYF

V gene: TRBV5-1
clone size: -
CDR3 protein: CASSHVAGDQETQYF

V gene: TRBV5-1
clone size: -
CDR3 protein: CASSEESGAFF

V gene: TRBV5-1
clone size: -
CDR3 protein: CASRLSGSSSYEQYF

V gene: TRBV19
clone size: -
CDR3 protein: CASSIRQGSEAFF

V gene: TRBV6-1
clone size: -
CDR3 protein: CASSELTGLDGYTF

V gene: TRBV28
clone size: -
CDR3 protein: CASSPQGTGAKNIQYF

V gene: TRBV7-9
clone size: -
CDR3 protein: CASSFGGRARSGELFF

V gene: TRBV7-3
clone size: -
CDR3 protein: CASSRTGTTKDNEQFF

V gene: TRBV20-1
clone size: -
CDR3 protein: CSASLAEQYF

V gene: TRBV2
clone size: -
CDR3 protein: CASSAGNQPQHF

V gene: TRBV9
clone size: once
CDR3 protein: CASSSREGDGYTF

V gene: TRBV18
clone size: -
CDR3 protein: CASRGLALNEQFF

V gene: TRBV5-4
clone size: -
CDR3 protein: CASSLLGQGQETQYF

V gene: TRBV7-8
clone size: -
CDR3 protein: CASSLGTGVYEQYF

V gene: TRBV9
clone size: -
CDR3 protein: CASSVDGTIRYEQYF

V gene: TRBV27
clone size: -
CDR3 protein: CASSPRTGTAFF

V gene: TRBV5-1
clone size: once
CDR3 protein: CASSLDSFEPVYEQYF

V gene: TRBV10-2
clone size: -
CDR3 protein: CASSEYLAGGRYEQYF

V gene: TRBV19
clone size: -
CDR3 protein: CASSLTASPTGDTQYF

V gene: TRBV6-1
clone size: -
CDR3 protein: CASSELGGIVGKNIQYF

V gene: TRBV19
clone size: -
CDR3 protein: CASSPRTGLYGYTF

V gene: TRBV5-1
clone size: -
CDR3 protein: CASSFPGTNYGYTF

V gene: TRBV7-2
clone size: -
CDR3 protein: CASSSAAGDTQYF

V gene: TRBV4-3
clone size: -
CDR3 protein: CASSQKQGDYTEAFF

V gene: TRBV5-1
clone size: -
CDR3 protein: CASSLDPAGTPDNEQFF

V gene: TRBV5-1
clone size: once
CDR3 protein: CASRGFYEQYF

V gene: TRBV10-3
clone size: -
CDR3 protein: CAISSGQGLLGYTF

V gene: TRBV5-1
clone size: -
CDR3 protein: CASSAVLDSYHTDTQYF

V gene: TRBV18
clone size: -
CDR3 protein: CASSPPGQGAYEQYF

V gene: TRBV5-6
clone size: -
CDR3 protein: CASSLGLAGFDTQYF

V gene: TRBV19
clone size: -
CDR3 protein: CASSLKTGTGHEEQYF

V gene: TRBV5-1
clone size: once
CDR3 protein: CASSMTGEETQYF

V gene: TRBV7-7
clone size: -
CDR3 protein: CASSLAAAGQQFF

V gene: TRBV19
clone size: -
CDR3 protein: CASKGTATYEQYF

V gene: TRBV7-9
clone size: -
CDR3 protein: CASSQREGPRYNEQFF

V gene: TRBV4-2
clone size: -
CDR3 protein: CASSQSPGLNTGELFF

V gene: TRBV28
clone size: -
CDR3 protein: CASWAHFSYEQYF

V gene: TRBV5-1
clone size: -
CDR3 protein: CASSSVTGNGYTF